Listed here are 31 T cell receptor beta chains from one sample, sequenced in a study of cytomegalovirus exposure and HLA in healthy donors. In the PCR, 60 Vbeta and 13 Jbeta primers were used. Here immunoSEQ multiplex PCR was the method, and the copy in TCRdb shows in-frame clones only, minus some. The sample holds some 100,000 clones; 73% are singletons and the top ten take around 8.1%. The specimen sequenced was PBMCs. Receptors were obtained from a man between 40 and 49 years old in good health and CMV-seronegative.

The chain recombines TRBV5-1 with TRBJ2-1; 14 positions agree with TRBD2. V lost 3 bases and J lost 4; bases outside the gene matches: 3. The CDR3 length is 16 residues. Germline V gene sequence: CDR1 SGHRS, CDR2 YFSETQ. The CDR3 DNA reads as TGCGCCAGCAGCTGGGGACTAGCGGGGGATTACAATGAGCAGTTCTTC. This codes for CASSWGLAGDYNEQFF. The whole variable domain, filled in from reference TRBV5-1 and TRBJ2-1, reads KAGVTQTPRYLIKTRGQQVTLSCSPISGHRSVSWYQQTPGQGLQFLFEYFSETQRNKGNFPGRFSGRQFSNSRSEMNVSTLELGDSALYLCASSWGLAGDYNEQFFGPGTRLTVL.

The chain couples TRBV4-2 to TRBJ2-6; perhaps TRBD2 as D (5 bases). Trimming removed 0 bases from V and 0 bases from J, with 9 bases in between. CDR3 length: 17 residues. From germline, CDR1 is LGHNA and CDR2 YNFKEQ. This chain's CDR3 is CASSQERAGSGANVLTF. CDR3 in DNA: TGTGCCAGCAGCCAAGAACGGGCGGGCTCTGGGGCCAACGTCCTGACTTTC.

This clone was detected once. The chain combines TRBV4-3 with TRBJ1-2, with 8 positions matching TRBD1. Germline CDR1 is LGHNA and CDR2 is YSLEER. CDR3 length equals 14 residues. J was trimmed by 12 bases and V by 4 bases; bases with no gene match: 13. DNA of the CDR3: TGCGCCAGCAGCCTAAAAACCGGACAGGGCTCCCACACCTTC. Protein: CASSLKTGQGSHTF.

CDR3 in amino acids: CASSPGQGSQQPQHF. The DNA of the CDR3 is TGTGCCAGCTCACCGGGACAGGGGTCCCAGCAGCCCCAGCATTTT. V usage is TRBV18 and J usage is TRBJ1-5, with TRBD1 matching over 10 bases. CDR1 KGHSH and CDR2 LQKENI come from the germline V gene. This CDR3 comprises 15 residues. With V trimmed by 3 bases and J by 7 bases, 6 bases remained unmatched. Combining the CDR3 with reference TRBV18 and TRBJ1-5 gives the whole variable domain NAGVMQNPRHLVRRRGQEARLRCSPMKGHSHVYWYRQLPEEGLKFMVYLQKENIIDESGMPKERFSAEFPKEGPSILRIQQVVRGDSAAYFCASSPGQGSQQPQHFGDGTRLSIL.

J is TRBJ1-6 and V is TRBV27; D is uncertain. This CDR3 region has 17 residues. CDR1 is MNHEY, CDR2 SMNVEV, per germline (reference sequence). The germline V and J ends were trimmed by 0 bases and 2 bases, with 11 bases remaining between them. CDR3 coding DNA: TGTGCCAGCAGTTTATCGCCAGGTTTGCCCTATAATTCACCCCTCCACTTT. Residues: CASSLSPGLPYNSPLHF.

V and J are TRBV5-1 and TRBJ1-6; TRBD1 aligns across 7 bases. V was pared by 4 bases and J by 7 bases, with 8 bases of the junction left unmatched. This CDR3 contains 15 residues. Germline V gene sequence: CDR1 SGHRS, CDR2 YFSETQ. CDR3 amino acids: CASSQETGHNSPLHF. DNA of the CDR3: TGCGCCAGCAGCCAAGAGACAGGGCACAATTCACCCCTCCACTTT.

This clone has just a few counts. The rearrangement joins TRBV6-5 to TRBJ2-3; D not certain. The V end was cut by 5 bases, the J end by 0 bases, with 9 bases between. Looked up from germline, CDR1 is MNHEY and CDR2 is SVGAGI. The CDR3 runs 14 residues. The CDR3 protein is CASSALLSTDTQYF. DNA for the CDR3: TGTGCCAGCAGTGCTCTACTCAGCACAGATACGCAGTATTTT.

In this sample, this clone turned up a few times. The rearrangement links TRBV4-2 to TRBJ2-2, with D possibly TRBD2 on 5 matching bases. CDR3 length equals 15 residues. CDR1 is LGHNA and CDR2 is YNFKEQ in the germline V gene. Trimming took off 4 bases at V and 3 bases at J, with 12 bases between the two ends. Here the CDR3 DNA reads TGTGCCAGCAGCCGTCATTTGGGAGACACCGGGGAGCTGTTTTTT. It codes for CASSRHLGDTGELFF.

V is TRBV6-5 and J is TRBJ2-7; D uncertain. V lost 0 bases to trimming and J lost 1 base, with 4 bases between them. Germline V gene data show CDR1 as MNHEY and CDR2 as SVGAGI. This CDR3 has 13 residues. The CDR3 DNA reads TGTGCCAGCAGTTACTCGGCTTCCTACGAGCAGTACTTC. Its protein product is CASSYSASYEQYF.

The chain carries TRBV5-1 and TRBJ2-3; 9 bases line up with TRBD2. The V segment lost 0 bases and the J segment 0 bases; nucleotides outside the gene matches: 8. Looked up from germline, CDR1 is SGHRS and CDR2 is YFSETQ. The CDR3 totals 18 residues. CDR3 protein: CASSLATASGASTDTQYF. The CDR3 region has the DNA TGCGCCAGCAGCTTGGCGACAGCTAGCGGGGCAAGCACAGATACGCAGTATTTT.

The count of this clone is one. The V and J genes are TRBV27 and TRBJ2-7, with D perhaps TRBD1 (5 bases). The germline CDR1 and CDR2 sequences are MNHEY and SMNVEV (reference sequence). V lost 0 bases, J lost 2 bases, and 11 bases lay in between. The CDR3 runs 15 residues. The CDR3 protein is CASSLSGQVAYEQYF. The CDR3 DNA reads TGTGCCAGCAGTTTATCGGGGCAGGTAGCCTACGAGCAGTACTTC.

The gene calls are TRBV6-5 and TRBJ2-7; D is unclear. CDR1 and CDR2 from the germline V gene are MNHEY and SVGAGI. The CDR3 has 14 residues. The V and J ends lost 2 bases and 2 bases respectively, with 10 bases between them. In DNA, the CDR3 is TGTGCCAGCAGTTACAGTGGAGCTACCTACGAGCAGTACTTC. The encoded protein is CASSYSGATYEQYF.

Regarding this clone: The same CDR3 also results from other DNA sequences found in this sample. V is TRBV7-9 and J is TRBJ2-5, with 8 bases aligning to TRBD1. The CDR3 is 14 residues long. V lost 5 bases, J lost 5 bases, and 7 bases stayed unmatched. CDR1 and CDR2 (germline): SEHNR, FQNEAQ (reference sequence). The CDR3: CASSRQGAGETQYF. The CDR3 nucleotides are TGTGCCAGCAGCAGGCAGGGGGCTGGGGAGACCCAGTACTTC. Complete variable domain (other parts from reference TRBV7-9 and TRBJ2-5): DTGVSQNPRHKITKRGQNVTFRCDPISEHNRLYWYRQTLGQGPEFLTYFQNEAQLEKSRLLSDRFSAERPKGSFSTLEIQRTEQGDSAMYLCASSRQGAGETQYFGPGTRLLVL.

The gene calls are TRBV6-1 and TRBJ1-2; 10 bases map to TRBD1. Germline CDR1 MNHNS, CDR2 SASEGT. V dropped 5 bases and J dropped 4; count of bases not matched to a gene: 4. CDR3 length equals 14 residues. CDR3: CASSRQGAGYGYTF. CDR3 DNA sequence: TGTGCCAGCAGTCGACAGGGGGCGGGCTATGGCTACACCTTC.

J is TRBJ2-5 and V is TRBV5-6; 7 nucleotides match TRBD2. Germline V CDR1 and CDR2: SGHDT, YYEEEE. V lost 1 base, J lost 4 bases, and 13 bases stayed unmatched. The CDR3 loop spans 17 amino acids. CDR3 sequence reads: CASSLFSGGGGGETQYF. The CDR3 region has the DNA TGTGCCAGCAGCTTGTTTTCTGGCGGGGGTGGGGGAGAGACCCAGTACTTC.

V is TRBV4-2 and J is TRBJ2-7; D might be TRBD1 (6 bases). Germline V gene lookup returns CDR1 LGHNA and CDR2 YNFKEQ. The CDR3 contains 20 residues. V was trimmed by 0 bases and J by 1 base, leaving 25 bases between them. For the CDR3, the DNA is TGTGCCAGCAGCCAAGAAGGATCGTGGACAGTCACCTCCGTTTCCTACGAGCAGTACTTC. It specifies CASSQEGSWTVTSVSYEQYF.

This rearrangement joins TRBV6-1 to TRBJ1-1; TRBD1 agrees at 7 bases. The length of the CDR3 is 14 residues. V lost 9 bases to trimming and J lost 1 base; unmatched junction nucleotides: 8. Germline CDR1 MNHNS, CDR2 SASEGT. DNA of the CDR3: TGTGCCAGTAGACAGGGTACAGGGAACACTGAAGCTTTCTTT. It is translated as CASRQGTGNTEAFF.

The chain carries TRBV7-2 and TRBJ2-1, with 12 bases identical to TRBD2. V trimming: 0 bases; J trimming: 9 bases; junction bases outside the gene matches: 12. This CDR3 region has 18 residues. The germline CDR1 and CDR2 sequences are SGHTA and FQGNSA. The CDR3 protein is CASSLAPSGGAGRGEQFF. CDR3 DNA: TGTGCCAGCAGCTTAGCACCTAGCGGGGGGGCGGGTAGGGGTGAGCAGTTCTTC. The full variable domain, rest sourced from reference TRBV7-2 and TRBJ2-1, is GAGVSQSPSNKVTEKGKDVELRCDPISGHTALYWYRQSLGQGLEFLIYFQGNSAPDKSGLPSDRFSAERTGGSVSTLTIQRTQQEDSAVYLCASSLAPSGGAGRGEQFFGPGTRLTVL.

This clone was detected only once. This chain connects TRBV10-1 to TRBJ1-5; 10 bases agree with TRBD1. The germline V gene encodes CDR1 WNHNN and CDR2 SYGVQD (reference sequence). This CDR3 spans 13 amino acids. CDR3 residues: CAGDRGFDQPQHF. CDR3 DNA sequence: TGCGCAGGGGACAGGGGCTTTGATCAGCCCCAGCATTTT.

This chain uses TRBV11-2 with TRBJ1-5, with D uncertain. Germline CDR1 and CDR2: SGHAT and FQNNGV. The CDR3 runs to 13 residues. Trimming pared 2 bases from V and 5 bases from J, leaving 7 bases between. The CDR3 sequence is CASSLTPDQPQHF. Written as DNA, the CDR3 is TGTGCCAGCAGCTTAACCCCAGATCAGCCCCAGCATTTT.

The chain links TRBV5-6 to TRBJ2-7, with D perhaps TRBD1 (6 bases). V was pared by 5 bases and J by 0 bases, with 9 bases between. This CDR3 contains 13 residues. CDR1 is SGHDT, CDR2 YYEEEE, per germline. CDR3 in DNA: TGTGCCAGCAGATTCAGGGGCTCCTACGAGCAGTACTTC. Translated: CASRFRGSYEQYF. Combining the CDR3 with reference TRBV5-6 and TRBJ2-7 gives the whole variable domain DAGVTQSPTHLIKTRGQQVTLRCSPKSGHDTVSWYQQALGQGPQFIFQYYEEEERQRGNFPDRFSGHQFPNYSSELNVNALLLGDSALYLCASRFRGSYEQYFGPGTRLTVT.

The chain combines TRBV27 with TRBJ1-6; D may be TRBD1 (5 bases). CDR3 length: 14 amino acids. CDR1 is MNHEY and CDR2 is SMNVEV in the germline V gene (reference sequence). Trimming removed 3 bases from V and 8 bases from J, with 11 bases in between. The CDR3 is CASSFSGFYSPLHF. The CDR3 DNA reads TGTGCCAGCAGTTTTTCAGGGTTTTATTCACCCCTCCACTTT.

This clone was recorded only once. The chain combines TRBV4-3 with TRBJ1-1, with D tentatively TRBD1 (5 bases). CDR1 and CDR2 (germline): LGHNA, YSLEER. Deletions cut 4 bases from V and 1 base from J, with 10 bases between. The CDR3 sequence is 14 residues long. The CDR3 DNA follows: TGCGCCAGCAGCCGCGGAACAGGGAACACTGAAGCTTTCTTT. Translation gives CASSRGTGNTEAFF.

The CDR3 is CASSRGLAGAEAFF. As DNA, the CDR3 is TGTGCCAGCAGCAGAGGGTTAGCGGGGGCTGAAGCTTTCTTT. The V and J genes are TRBV5-6 and TRBJ1-1, with D tentatively TRBD1 (5 bases). The CDR3 totals 14 residues. Deletions cut 4 bases from V and 6 bases from J, with 16 bases between. The germline gives CDR1 SGHDT, CDR2 YYEEEE.

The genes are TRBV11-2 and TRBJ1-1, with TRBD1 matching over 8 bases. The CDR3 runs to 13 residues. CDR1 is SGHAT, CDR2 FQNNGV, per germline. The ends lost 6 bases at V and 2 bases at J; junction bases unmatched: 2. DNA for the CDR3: TGTGCCAGCAGAGACAGGGGAAACACTGAAGCTTTCTTT. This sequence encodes CASRDRGNTEAFF.

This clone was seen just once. The CDR3 sequence is CSARSQGSGTGELFF. The DNA of the CDR3 is TGCAGCGCCCGATCACAGGGGAGCGGCACCGGGGAGCTGTTTTTT. The chain uses TRBV29-1 and TRBJ2-2, with 7 nucleotides matching TRBD1. CDR3 length: 15 amino acids. V was pared by 7 bases and J by 4 bases, with 12 bases of the junction left unmatched. CDR1 and CDR2 (germline): SQVTM, ANQGSEA.

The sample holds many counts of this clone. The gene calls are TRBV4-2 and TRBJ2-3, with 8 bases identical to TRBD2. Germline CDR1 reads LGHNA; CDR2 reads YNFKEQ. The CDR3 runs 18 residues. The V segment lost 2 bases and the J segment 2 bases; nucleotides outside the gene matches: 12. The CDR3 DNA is TGTGCCAGCAGCCAAAGTAGACATAGCGGGACCGACACAGATACGCAGTATTTT. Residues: CASSQSRHSGTDTDTQYF.

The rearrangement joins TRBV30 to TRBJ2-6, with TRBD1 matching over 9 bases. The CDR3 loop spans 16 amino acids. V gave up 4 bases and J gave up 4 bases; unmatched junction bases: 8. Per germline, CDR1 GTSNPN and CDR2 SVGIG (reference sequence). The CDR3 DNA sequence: TGTGCCTGGAAGGGGACAGGGTCTTCCGGGGCCAACGTCCTGACTTTC. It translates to CAWKGTGSSGANVLTF.

As DNA, the CDR3 is TGTGCCAGCAGCTTTTACAGCTCCTACGAGCAGTACTTC. Amino acid sequence: CASSFYSSYEQYF. The chain uses TRBV5-6 and TRBJ2-7; D gene uncertain. Trimming left V 2 bases short and J 0 bases short, with 6 bases between. The CDR3 length is 13 residues. Germline V CDR1 and CDR2: SGHDT, YYEEEE.

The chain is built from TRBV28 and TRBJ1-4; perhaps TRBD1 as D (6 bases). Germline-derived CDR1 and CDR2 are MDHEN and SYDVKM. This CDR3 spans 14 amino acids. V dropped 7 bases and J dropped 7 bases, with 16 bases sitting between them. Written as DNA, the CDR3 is TGTGCCAGCACCCCCTGGGGGCGGCCTGAAAAACTGTTTTTT. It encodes CASTPWGRPEKLFF.

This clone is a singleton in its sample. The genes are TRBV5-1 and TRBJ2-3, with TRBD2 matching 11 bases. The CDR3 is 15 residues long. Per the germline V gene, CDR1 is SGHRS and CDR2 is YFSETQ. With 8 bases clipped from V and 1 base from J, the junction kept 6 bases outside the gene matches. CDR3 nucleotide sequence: TGCGCCAGTTCACTAGCGGGGGACCGCACAGATACGCAGTATTTT. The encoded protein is CASSLAGDRTDTQYF. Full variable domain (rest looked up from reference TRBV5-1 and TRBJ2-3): KAGVTQTPRYLIKTRGQQVTLSCSPISGHRSVSWYQQTPGQGLQFLFEYFSETQRNKGNFPGRFSGRQFSNSRSEMNVSTLELGDSALYLCASSLAGDRTDTQYFGPGTRLTVL.